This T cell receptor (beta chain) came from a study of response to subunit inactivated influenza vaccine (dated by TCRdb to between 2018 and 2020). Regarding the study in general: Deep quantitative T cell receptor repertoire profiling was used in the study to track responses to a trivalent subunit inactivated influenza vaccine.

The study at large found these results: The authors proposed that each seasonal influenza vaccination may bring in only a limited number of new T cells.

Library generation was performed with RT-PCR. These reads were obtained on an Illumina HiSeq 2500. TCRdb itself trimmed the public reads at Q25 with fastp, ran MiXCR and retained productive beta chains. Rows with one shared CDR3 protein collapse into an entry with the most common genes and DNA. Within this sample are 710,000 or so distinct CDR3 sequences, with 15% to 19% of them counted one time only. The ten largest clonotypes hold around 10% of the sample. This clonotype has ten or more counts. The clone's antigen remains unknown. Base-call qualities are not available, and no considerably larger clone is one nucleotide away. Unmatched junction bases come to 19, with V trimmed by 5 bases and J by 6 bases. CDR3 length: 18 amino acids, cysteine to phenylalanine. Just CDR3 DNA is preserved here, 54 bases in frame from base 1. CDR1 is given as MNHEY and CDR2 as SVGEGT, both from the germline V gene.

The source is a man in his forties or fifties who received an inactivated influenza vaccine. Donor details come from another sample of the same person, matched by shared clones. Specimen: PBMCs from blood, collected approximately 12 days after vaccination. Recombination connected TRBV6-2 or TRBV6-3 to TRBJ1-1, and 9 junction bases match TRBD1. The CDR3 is CASSPTPGTGLRRAEAFF. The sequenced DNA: TGTGCCAGCAGTCCAACACCCGGGACAGGGTTAAGACGCGCTGAAGCTTTCTTT.